These 17 T cell receptor beta chains were sequenced from one sample in a study of control samples from healthy donors and cancer patients. Clones were sequenced by immunoSEQ multiplex PCR, and TCRdb holds only the in-frame ones, with some missing. Here the sample spans 120,000 to 150,000 clones, 80% to 95% being singletons. The specimen was blood. The receptors come from a man aged 25-45 years in good health.

V usage is TRBV27 and J usage is TRBJ2-2; D unresolved. The length of the CDR3 is 12 residues. Germline assignment: CDR1 MNHEY and CDR2 SMNVEV (reference sequence). The V and J ends lost 8 bases and 3 bases respectively, with 7 bases between them. In DNA, the CDR3 is TGTGCCAGCGGGTACTACACCGGGGAGCTGTTTTTT. Its protein product is CASGYYTGELFF.

The rearrangement links TRBV5-1 to TRBJ1-3; possible D gene TRBD1, 6 bases. Trimming left V 0 bases short and J 2 bases short, with 9 bases between. Germline CDR1 SGHRS, CDR2 YFSETQ. This CDR3 is 15 amino acids long. The CDR3 DNA sequence: TGCGCCAGCAGCTTGGACAGGGCCCCTGGAAACACCATATATTTT. Translating it yields CASSLDRAPGNTIYF.

V gene TRBV29-1 combines with J gene TRBJ2-1, with 7 positions matching TRBD1. After removal of 3 bases from V and 2 bases from J, the junction contained 4 bases not matched to a gene. Germline CDR1 reads SQVTM; CDR2 reads ANQGSEA. The CDR3 runs to 14 residues. CDR3 in DNA: TGCAGCGTTGATGTACAGGGGACCTACAATGAGCAGTTCTTC. It yields the protein CSVDVQGTYNEQFF.

The V and J genes are TRBV7-3 and TRBJ1-2; D not resolved. CDR1 is SGHTA and CDR2 is FQGTGA in the germline V gene. The CDR3 consists of 15 residues. Deletions cut 0 bases from V and 4 bases from J, with 12 bases between. The CDR3 is CASSLTGGSSYGYTF. CDR3 nucleotides: TGTGCCAGCAGCTTAACGGGAGGGAGCAGCTATGGCTACACCTTC.

This clone appeared once. The rearrangement uses TRBV10-1 and TRBJ2-3; D unclear. CDR3 length equals 16 residues. Germline V gene sequence: CDR1 WNHNN, CDR2 SYGVQD (reference sequence). Trimming removed 6 bases at V and 1 base at J, with 17 bases between. The CDR3 spells CASSPSHKPGTDTQYF. The CDR3 bases are TGCGCCAGCAGCCCGAGCCACAAGCCGGGCACAGATACGCAGTATTTT.

The rearrangement links TRBV9 to TRBJ1-1; TRBD1 matches at 8 bases. This CDR3 contains 15 residues. Germline assignment: CDR1 SGDLS and CDR2 YYNGEE. V shed 3 bases and J 3 bases; nucleotides not matched to a gene: 7. As DNA, the CDR3 is TGTGCCAGCAGCGGCCAGGACAGGGCGGACACTGAAGCTTTCTTT. Amino acids: CASSGQDRADTEAFF.

The rearrangement joins TRBV25-1 to TRBJ1-5; TRBD1 agrees at 7 bases. CDR3 length: 18 amino acids. The junction had 9 bases not matched to a gene; V was cut back by 1 base and J by 0 bases. The germline V gene has CDR1 MGHDK and CDR2 SYGVNS. The CDR3 DNA reads TGTGCCAGCAGTGAATCCGGGACAGTAGAGTATAGCAATCAGCCCCAGCATTTT. This encodes CASSESGTVEYSNQPQHF.

The V call is TRBV9, the J call TRBJ2-1; 11 bases are a match to TRBD2. This CDR3 has 14 residues. The V and J ends lost 2 bases and 6 bases, in that order; junction bases with no gene match: 1. Germline assignment: CDR1 SGDLS and CDR2 YYNGEE. The CDR3 coding sequence is TGTGCCAGCAGCGTTAGCGGGGGGGCCAATGAGCAGTTCTTC. Protein product: CASSVSGGANEQFF.

The rearrangement joins TRBV7-9 to TRBJ1-2, with a tentative D call TRBD1 (6 bases). The CDR3 extends over 15 amino acids. The V end lost 0 bases, the J end lost 4 bases, and 12 bases lay between the germline ends. Germline CDR1 SEHNR, CDR2 FQNEAQ (reference sequence). The CDR3 reads CASSLAVDSRYGYTF. As DNA, the CDR3 is TGTGCCAGCAGCTTAGCGGTGGACAGTCGCTATGGCTACACCTTC. Combining the CDR3 with reference TRBV7-9 and TRBJ1-2 gives the whole variable domain DTGVSQNPRHKITKRGQNVTFRCDPISEHNRLYWYRQTLGQGPEFLTYFQNEAQLEKSRLLSDRFSAERPKGSFSTLEIQRTEQGDSAMYLCASSLAVDSRYGYTFGSGTRLTVV.

The CDR3 bases are TGTGCCAGTAGTATGTCGAGCTCTGGAAACACCATATATTTT. Translating it yields CASSMSSSGNTIYF. The gene calls are TRBV19 and TRBJ1-3; D is undetermined. Germline lookup yields CDR1 LNHDA and CDR2 SQIVND (reference sequence). V was clipped by 3 bases and J by 0 bases, with 6 bases between them. The CDR3 covers 14 residues.

The gene calls are TRBV4-1 and TRBJ2-7; 8 bases agree with TRBD1. The CDR3 consists of 12 residues. The V segment lost 4 bases and the J segment 7 bases; nucleotides outside the gene matches: 3. Germline V gene data show CDR1 as MGHRA and CDR2 as YSYEKL. The CDR3 loop is CASSRTGFEQYF. As DNA, the CDR3 is TGCGCCAGCAGCCGGACAGGGTTTGAGCAGTACTTC.

This clone occurred a few times. The genes are TRBV19 and TRBJ1-1; possible D gene TRBD1, 6 bases. There are 14 residues in the CDR3. Trimming removed 5 bases from V and 0 bases from J, with 10 bases in between. Germline CDR1 LNHDA, CDR2 SQIVND (reference sequence). The CDR3 DNA reads TGTGCCAGTAGTGAACAGGGACTGAACACTGAAGCTTTCTTT. Residues: CASSEQGLNTEAFF. Combining the CDR3 with reference TRBV19 and TRBJ1-1 gives the whole variable domain DGGITQSPKYLFRKEGQNVTLSCEQNLNHDAMYWYRQDPGQGLRLIYYSQIVNDFQKGDIAEGYSVSREKKESFPLTVTSAQKNPTAFYLCASSEQGLNTEAFFGQGTRLTVV.

V gene TRBV11-3 combines with J gene TRBJ1-2; no definite D call. There are 13 residues in the CDR3. The germline V gene has CDR1 SGHNT and CDR2 YENEEA. Between the trimmed V and J ends, which lost 4 bases and 3 bases, there was a span of 9 bases. The CDR3 protein is CASSSSPYYGYTF. The CDR3 nucleotides are TGTGCCAGCAGCTCCTCTCCCTACTATGGCTACACCTTC.

CDR3 nucleotides: TGTGCCAGCAGCTTGGTGACTCGCGGGGGGTACAATGAGCAGTTCTTC. Protein sequence: CASSLVTRGGYNEQFF. V usage is TRBV5-8 and J usage is TRBJ2-1; 8 bases fit TRBD2. Germline trimming cut 0 bases from V and 4 bases from J; bases unmatched to any gene: 6. Germline CDR1 and CDR2: SGHTS and YDEGEE. The CDR3 runs to 16 residues.

The CDR3 loop reads CASSSPGLSPYEQYF. CDR3 coding DNA: TGTGCCAGCAGTTCTCCGGGACTCTCCCCCTACGAGCAGTACTTC. This chain connects TRBV7-9 to TRBJ2-7; D possibly corresponds to TRBD2 (6 bases). From germline, CDR1 is SEHNR and CDR2 FQNEAQ (reference sequence). The V end was cut by 6 bases, the J end by 2 bases, with 17 bases between. The CDR3 length is 15 residues. The entire variable domain, with the rest obtained from reference TRBV7-9 and TRBJ2-7, is as follows: DTGVSQNPRHKITKRGQNVTFRCDPISEHNRLYWYRQTLGQGPEFLTYFQNEAQLEKSRLLSDRFSAERPKGSFSTLEIQRTEQGDSAMYLCASSSPGLSPYEQYFGPGTRLTVT.

This chain links TRBV7-3 with TRBJ1-1; D ambiguous. The length of the CDR3 is 14 residues. V shed 3 bases and J shed 4 bases, with 12 bases lying between them. Germline values: CDR1 SGHTA, CDR2 FQGTGA. The CDR3 nucleotides are TGTGCCAGCAGCTTGTTTGGGGTCGGCACTGAAGCTTTCTTT. Its translation is CASSLFGVGTEAFF.

The CDR3 region is CASAAGDRNIQYF. In nucleotides, the CDR3 is TGTGCCAGCGCGGCAGGGGACCGGAACATTCAGTACTTC. The rearrangement uses TRBV28 and TRBJ2-4; D might be TRBD1 (6 bases). The CDR3 is made up of 13 amino acids. V was shortened by 8 bases and J by 7 bases, with 15 bases between the two germline ends. Germline V lookup: CDR1 MDHEN, CDR2 SYDVKM.